This TCR beta chain originates from a study of Ad26.COV2.S vaccination and SARS-CoV-2 variants. Turning to the study itself: Ad26.COV2.S, an intramuscular injection, was given once or twice 56 days apart. Study results and caveats: It was found that vaccine and placebo recipients had similar non-spike TCR breadth.

Treatment indicated: 19 received Ad26.COV2.S at low or high dose, single or two shots; 5 received placebo; per-sample allocation not given. The samples date from day 63 after the first vaccine or placebo injection. Built on an Ad26 vector, the vaccine expressed Wuhan-strain SARS-CoV-2 spike. The V gene's germline CDR1 is GTSNPN and CDR2 SVGIG (reference sequence). V lost 4 bases and J lost 5, with 8 bases in between. CDR3 length: 11 residues. Remarks on this clone: What it binds is not known.

Libraries were prepared by immunoSEQ multiplex PCR; TCRdb keeps only in-frame clonotypes and omits some of them. The sample lists about 280,000 clones; about 87% were seen once. The rearrangement uses TRBV30 and TRBJ1-2; D is undetermined. This TCR came from a person aged 18-65 years who received the Ad26.COV2.S COVID-19 vaccine or a placebo. Sequencing used peripheral blood, obtained in a trial of Ad26.COV2.S vaccine versus placebo. The CDR3 sequence is CAWTASYGYTF. The CDR3 DNA follows: TGTGCCTGGACCGCCAGTTATGGCTACACCTTC.